This TCR beta chain was recovered during a study of blood T cell repertoires in COVID-19. For the study at large: Researchers got acute and convalescent COVID-19 samples from the United States, Italy and Spain.

Original processing methods: Amplifying reference gene primers gave estimates of nucleated cell counts. The protocol was immunoSEQ multiplex PCR, while the TCRdb copy is restricted to in-frame clones and leaves out a portion. V and J calls and clone size are copied from that table; D and trimming were computed from the DNA. The table has 450,000 to 500,000 clones, 75% to 90% seen once. Trimming at V came to 5 bases and at J to 1 base, leaving 5 bases not matched to a gene. Germline CDR1 reads SGHDN; CDR2 reads FVKESK. The length of the CDR3 is 15 residues. Each recovered donor of Cohort 3 presented with two negative PCRs, clearance, or symptom resolution.

The genes are TRBV14 and TRBJ2-3; 8 bases match TRBD1. Sequenced input: PBMCs or T cells enriched from blood (not recorded which). The source of this sequence is a young woman who had recovered from COVID-19. CDR3 region: CASSYTGGGTDTQYF. CDR3 DNA: TGTGCCAGCAGCTATACAGGGGGAGGCACAGATACGCAGTATTTT. The full variable domain, completed using reference TRBV14 and TRBJ2-3, is EAGVTQFPSHSVIEKGQTVTLRCDPISGHDNLYWYRRVMGKEIKFLLHFVKESKQDESGMPNNRFLAERTGGTYSTLKVQPAELEDSGVYFCASSYTGGGTDTQYFGPGTRLTVL.